This T cell receptor (beta chain) was profiled in a study of blood T cells in healthy people across ages. About the study: About one barcoded beta molecule was captured per two T cells (by template switching). Study-wide points: Per million T cells, TCR beta diversity dropped about linearly as age rose.

Deletions cut 4 bases from V and 7 bases from J, with 11 bases between. Per germline, CDR1 SQVTM and CDR2 ANQGSEA. The CDR3 sequence is 11 residues long. As to this clonotype: The antigen is undetermined.

A J-beta primer mix and a sample-barcoded 5' primer were used in a second PCR of roughly 7 to 12 cycles. Each sample yielded at least 3 million CDR3-containing paired-end reads. TCRdb redid the calling of the 5' RACE reads with MiXCR, one entry per CDR3 protein. This sample carries about 780,000 distinct CDR3 sequences, around 24% of them seen once, and the ten largest clones take approximately 2.9%. Each donor was a healthy Caucasian individual from Russia, aged about 6 to 95. The same sample was also used in a study of T cells of mothers and their children.

The sample comprised blood. The chain links TRBV29-1 to TRBJ2-7; no reliable D call. This clonotype was sampled from a boy between 10 and 17 years old in good health. The CDR3 here is CSVGAGEEQYF. The CDR3 bases are TGCAGCGTTGGGGCAGGTGAAGAGCAGTACTTC.